A selection of T cell receptor beta chains follows, all from one sample in a study of OX40 agonist ivuxolimab in advanced cancers. Profiling relied on immunoSEQ multiplex PCR, and the TCRdb table lists in-frame clones only, not all of them. The table has about 88,000 clones, 70% to 90% seen once. The source material was CD4+ or CD8+ T cells sorted from blood, sampled in a trial of the OX40 agonist ivuxolimab. The receptor set was obtained from an adult with an advanced solid tumor such as melanoma, head and neck, liver or kidney cancer. Both conserved end residues are trimmed from each CDR3.

TRBV7-9,TRBJ2-3,ASSSGPWDTQY
TRBV5-1,TRBJ2-2,ASSLALGSGELF
TRBV7-8,TRBJ2-5,ASSLARLAGRETQY
TRBV6-1,TRBJ2-2,ASTTGLDTGELF
TRBV28,TRBJ2-1,ASSPTETRLSGSHNEQF
TRBV28,TRBJ2-4,ASNRSGAKNIQY
TRBV7-2,TRBJ2-3,ASSLTGAVADTQY
TRBV6-5,TRBJ2-7,ASSHTQSSYEQY
TRBV2,TRBJ2-5,ATQKFGSGETQY
TRBV4-3,TRBJ2-1,ASSGRRDRPYNEQF
TRBV30,TRBJ1-1,AWDLGGDTEAF
TRBV28,TRBJ1-5,ASSPGPDDQPQH
TRBV11-2,TRBJ2-7,ASSLGVGDYEQY
TRBV18,TRBJ2-5,ASSPNRDPRETQY
TRBV5-4,TRBJ1-6,ASSLAGPRVSPLH
TRBV19,TRBJ1-2,ASTLQGSYGYT
TRBV5-1,TRBJ1-2,ASRQGSGGYT
TRBV6-5,TRBJ2-1,ASSYTSGSYNEQF
TRBV9,TRBJ2-3,ASSVGSDTQY
TRBV28,TRBJ1-1,ASALGDFYTEAF
TRBV6-1,TRBJ2-7,ASSEPFLAASSYEQY
TRBV19,TRBJ2-3,ASSTLQGTSADTQY
TRBV5-1,TRBJ2-5,ASSLLPPQLAREGETQY
TRBV25-1,TRBJ2-1,ASSEWAEGRYNEQF
TRBV5-8,TRBJ2-1,ASSPTPGPYTRRNEQF
TRBV7-8,TRBJ1-3,ASSLEIRGWDTIY
TRBV19,TRBJ2-1,ASSRTSGLYNEQF
TRBV4-2,TRBJ1-3,ASSLAQGSGNTIY
TRBV19,TRBJ2-5,ASGSGAAETQY
TRBV15,TRBJ2-3,ATSSAGTITDTQY
TRBV9,TRBJ2-7,ASSVHLERGPTYEQY
TRBV21-1,TRBJ1-3,ASSKDAKGETEGNTIY
TRBV2,-,ASSWYGTSGGPYEQY
TRBV5-4,TRBJ2-5,ASSLPAAQETQY
TRBV5-1,TRBJ1-1,ASSRTGAGSEAF
TRBV11-2,TRBJ2-7,ASTGSTSGAYEQY
TRBV6-6,TRBJ1-5,ASGPRYSNQPQH
TRBV7-8,TRBJ2-7,ASSLGVVGPYEQY
TRBV9,TRBJ2-2,ASSAEGLAGTGELF
TRBV7-2,TRBJ2-7,ASSLLAGISSYEQY
TRBV10-1,-,ASSDLTAGYEQY
TRBV29-1,TRBJ2-4,SVRQGGKNIQY
TRBV7-2,TRBJ2-2,ASRLNTGELF
TRBV7-9,TRBJ1-3,ASSLNLGSSGNTIY
TRBV7-9,TRBJ2-5,ASSLGDSTQY
TRBV7-3,TRBJ2-1,ASSLLPGLAGAEQF
TRBV27,TRBJ2-7,ASSPTLSYEQY
TRBV5-4,TRBJ1-6,ASSPSADSPLH
TRBV7-2,TRBJ2-2,ASSRNRGNTGELF
TRBV4-3,TRBJ2-5,ASSQLGQETQY
TRBV5-8,TRBJ1-1,ASSPFGGAPGGAF
TRBV27,-,ASKAYRGGREQY
TRBV7-9,TRBJ2-7,ASSLAALATYEQY
TRBV21-1,TRBJ1-5,ACPVRTNQPQH
TRBV28,TRBJ2-7,ASSNTGYDSYEQY
TRBV28,TRBJ1-5,ASSLTRRSQH
TRBV7-8,TRBJ2-7,ASSPARDRGYEQY
TRBV6-1,TRBJ2-7,ASSEWGWKMGDNSYEQY